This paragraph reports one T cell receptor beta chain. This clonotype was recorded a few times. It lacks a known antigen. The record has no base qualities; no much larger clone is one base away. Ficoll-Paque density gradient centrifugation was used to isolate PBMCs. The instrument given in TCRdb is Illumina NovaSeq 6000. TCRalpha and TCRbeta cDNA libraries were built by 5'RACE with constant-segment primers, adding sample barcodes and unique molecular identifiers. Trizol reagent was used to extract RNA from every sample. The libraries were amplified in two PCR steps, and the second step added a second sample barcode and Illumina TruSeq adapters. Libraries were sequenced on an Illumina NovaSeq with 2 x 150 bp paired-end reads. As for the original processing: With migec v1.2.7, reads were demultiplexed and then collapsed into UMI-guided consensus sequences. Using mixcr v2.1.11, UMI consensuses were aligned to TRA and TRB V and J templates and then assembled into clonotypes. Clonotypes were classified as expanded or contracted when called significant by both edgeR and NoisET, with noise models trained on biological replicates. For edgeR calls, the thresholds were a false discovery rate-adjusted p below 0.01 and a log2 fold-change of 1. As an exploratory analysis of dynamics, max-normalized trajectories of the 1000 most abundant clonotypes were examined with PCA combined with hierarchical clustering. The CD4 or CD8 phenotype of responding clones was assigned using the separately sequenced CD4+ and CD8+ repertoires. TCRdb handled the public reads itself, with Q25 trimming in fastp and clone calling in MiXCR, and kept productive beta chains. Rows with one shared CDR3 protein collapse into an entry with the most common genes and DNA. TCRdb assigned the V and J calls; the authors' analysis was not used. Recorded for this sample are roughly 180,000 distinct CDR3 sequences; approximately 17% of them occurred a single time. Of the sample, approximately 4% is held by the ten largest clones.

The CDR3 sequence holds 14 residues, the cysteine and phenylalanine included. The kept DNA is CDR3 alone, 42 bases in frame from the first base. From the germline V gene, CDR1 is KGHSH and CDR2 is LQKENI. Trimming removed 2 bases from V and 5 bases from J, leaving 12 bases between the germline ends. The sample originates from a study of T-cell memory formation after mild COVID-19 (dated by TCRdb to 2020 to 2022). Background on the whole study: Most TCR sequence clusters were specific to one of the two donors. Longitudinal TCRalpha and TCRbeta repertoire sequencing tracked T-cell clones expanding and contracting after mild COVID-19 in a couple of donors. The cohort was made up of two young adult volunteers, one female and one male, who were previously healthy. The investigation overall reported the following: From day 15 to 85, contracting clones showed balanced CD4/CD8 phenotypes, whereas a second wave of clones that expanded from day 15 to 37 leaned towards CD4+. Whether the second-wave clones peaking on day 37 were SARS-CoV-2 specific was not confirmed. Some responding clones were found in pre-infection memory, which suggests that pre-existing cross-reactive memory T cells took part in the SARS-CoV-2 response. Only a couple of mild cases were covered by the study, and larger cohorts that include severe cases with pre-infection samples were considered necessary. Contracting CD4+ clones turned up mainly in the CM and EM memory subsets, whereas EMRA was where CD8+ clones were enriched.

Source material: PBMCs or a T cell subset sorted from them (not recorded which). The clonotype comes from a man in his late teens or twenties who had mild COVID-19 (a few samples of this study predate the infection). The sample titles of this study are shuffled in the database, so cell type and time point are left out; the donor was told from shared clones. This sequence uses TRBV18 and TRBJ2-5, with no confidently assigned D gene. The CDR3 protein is CASSPVDLGETQYF. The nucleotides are TGTGCCAGCTCACCAGTCGACCTTGGCGAGACCCAGTACTTC.